A selection of T cell receptor beta chains follows, all from one sample in a study of cytomegalovirus exposure and HLA in healthy donors. The table came from immunoSEQ multiplex PCR; TCRdb's copy has only in-frame clones and leaves some out. The sample totals just over 50,000 clones. Sequenced: PBMCs. The source of these receptors is a woman aged 60 to 75 in good health and CMV-seropositive. Each CDR3 is given with its conserved first and last residue. D genes are given only for firm matches.

V,J,D,CDR3,DNA
TRBV7-2,TRBJ1-2,NA,CASSLARQTYGYTF,TGTGCCAGCAGCTTAGCAAGACAGACCTATGGCTACACCTTC
TRBV18,TRBJ2-3,NA,CASSPTLTSDTQYF,TGTGCCAGCTCACCAACCCTCACTTCAGATACGCAGTATTTT
TRBV2,TRBJ1-5,NA,CASSEEVHSPQHF,TGTGCCAGCAGTGAAGAAGTCCACTCCCCCCAGCATTTT
TRBV5-6,TRBJ1-3,NA,CASGSLSSGNTIYF,TGTGCCAGCGGCAGTTTAAGCTCTGGAAACACCATATATTTT
TRBV10-3,TRBJ2-3,TRBD2,CAIRGLAGSTDTQYF,TGTGCCATCAGGGGACTAGCGGGGAGCACAGATACGCAGTATTTT
TRBV5-1,TRBJ2-7,TRBD1,CASSRGQAREQYF,TGCGCCAGCAGCCGGGGACAGGCACGCGAGCAGTACTTC
TRBV5-6,TRBJ1-5,NA,CASSLSVFGNQPQHF,TGTGCCAGCAGCTTGTCGGTCTTTGGCAATCAGCCCCAGCATTTT
TRBV10-3,TRBJ1-2,NA,CAIGQAGGYTF,TGTGCCATCGGGCAGGCTGGCGGCTACACCTTC
TRBV6-1,TRBJ2-7,NA,CASSEGQAYEQYF,TGTGCCAGCAGTGAGGGACAAGCCTACGAGCAGTACTTC
TRBV27,TRBJ2-7,TRBD1,CASSSSTGARGHEQYF,TGTGCCAGCAGTTCGAGTACAGGGGCAAGGGGGCACGAGCAGTACTTC
TRBV10-3,TRBJ1-4,TRBD1,CAISEPGTGNEKLFF,TGTGCCATCAGTGAACCCGGGACAGGGAATGAAAAACTGTTTTTT
TRBV13,TRBJ1-1,NA,CASSPPRGWAFF,TGTGCCAGCAGCCCCCCTAGGGGATGGGCTTTCTTT
TRBV19,TRBJ2-2,NA,CASSILPRELFF,TGTGCCAGTAGTATTCTTCCTCGGGAGCTGTTTTTT
TRBV5-4,TRBJ1-2,NA,CASSLARGQGGGYTF,TGTGCCAGCAGCTTGGCCCGTGGGCAGGGAGGAGGCTACACCTTC
TRBV5-6,TRBJ2-2,NA,CASSLVPQVTGELFF,TGTGCCAGCAGCTTGGTACCACAGGTTACCGGGGAGCTGTTTTTT
TRBV18,TRBJ2-1,TRBD2,CASSPLAGAYNEQFF,TGTGCCAGCTCACCCCTGGCGGGGGCCTACAATGAGCAGTTCTTC
TRBV27,TRBJ2-5,NA,CASSFSSEETQYF,TGTGCCAGCAGTTTCTCCAGTGAAGAGACCCAGTACTTC
TRBV5-1,TRBJ2-1,TRBD1,CASKRETGTDNEQFF,TGCGCCAGCAAGAGGGAGACAGGGACCGACAATGAGCAGTTCTTC
TRBV2,TRBJ1-5,TRBD1,CASRPGQGIQPQHF,TGTGCCAGCAGACCGGGACAGGGGATCCAGCCCCAGCATTTT
TRBV19,TRBJ1-4,TRBD1,CASRDRGEKLFF,TGTGCCAGTAGGGACAGGGGTGAAAAACTGTTTTTT
TRBV11-2,TRBJ2-2,TRBD1,CASSVGTVTTGELFF,TGTGCCAGCAGCGTCGGGACAGTCACAACCGGGGAGCTGTTTTTT
TRBV18,TRBJ2-1,TRBD2,CASFPGTNYNEQFF,TGTGCCAGCTTCCCCGGGACTAACTACAATGAGCAGTTCTTC
TRBV11-2,TRBJ2-7,NA,CASSLPPLVDEQYF,TGTGCCAGCAGCTTGCCCCCCCTAGTTGACGAGCAGTACTTC
TRBV7-2,TRBJ1-2,NA,CASSFHSGNYGYTF,TGTGCCAGCAGCTTTCACTCAGGCAACTATGGCTACACCTTC
TRBV14,TRBJ2-1,NA,CASSQVGAGSYNEQFF,TGTGCCAGCAGCCAAGTTGGGGCAGGGTCGTACAATGAGCAGTTCTTC
TRBV6-6,TRBJ2-5,NA,CASKRTGMGLGETQYF,TGTGCCAGCAAAAGAACAGGGATGGGGTTGGGTGAGACCCAGTACTTC
TRBV9,TRBJ2-2,NA,CASSAYRFANTGELFF,TGTGCCAGCAGCGCCTATAGATTTGCTAACACCGGGGAGCTGTTTTTT
TRBV5-8,TRBJ1-6,TRBD1,CASSAPGQGGSPLHF,TGTGCCAGCAGCGCGCCGGGACAGGGGGGGTCACCCCTCCACTTT
TRBV6-6,TRBJ1-6,TRBD1,CASSLQGTNSPLHF,TGTGCCAGCAGTCTACAGGGGACTAATTCACCCCTCCACTTT
TRBV18,TRBJ2-2,NA,CATPRPANTGELFF,TGTGCCACCCCTCGCCCAGCGAACACCGGGGAGCTGTTTTTT
TRBV6-6,TRBJ2-7,TRBD1,CASSYGGQAYEQYF,TGTGCCAGCAGTTACGGTGGACAGGCGTACGAGCAGTACTTC
TRBV5-6,TRBJ2-3,NA,CASSFTRNQDTQYF,TGTGCCAGCAGCTTTACTAGGAACCAAGATACGCAGTATTTT
TRBV10-3,TRBJ2-7,NA,CAIRTDRLYSYEQYF,TGTGCCATCAGAACAGACAGGCTCTATTCCTACGAGCAGTACTTC
TRBV4-1,TRBJ2-3,NA,CASSPGVAGTDTQYF,TGCGCCAGCAGCCCCGGGGTAGCGGGCACAGATACGCAGTATTTT
TRBV5-4,TRBJ1-2,NA,CASSLGQFYGYTF,TGTGCCAGCAGCTTGGGACAGTTCTATGGCTACACCTTC
TRBV6-1,TRBJ2-7,TRBD1,CASKRTGSLDGEQYF,TGTGCCAGCAAGCGGACAGGCTCCCTGGATGGCGAGCAGTACTTC
TRBV5-1,TRBJ2-2,NA,CASSQDTGELFF,TGCGCCAGCAGCCAGGACACCGGGGAGCTGTTTTTT
TRBV6-5,TRBJ2-7,NA,CASGAEEGPYEQYF,TGTGCCAGCGGGGCGGAGGAGGGACCCTACGAGCAGTACTTC
TRBV6-5,TRBJ1-2,TRBD1,CASRAGGQLRHGYTF,TGTGCCAGCAGGGCCGGGGGACAGCTTAGACATGGCTACACCTTC
TRBV5-8,TRBJ1-1,TRBD1,CASRRDSLNTEAFF,TGTGCCAGCAGACGGGACAGCCTGAACACTGAAGCTTTCTTT
TRBV19,TRBJ2-7,TRBD1,CASSIDAYTGTGKPYEQYF,TGTGCCAGTAGTATTGACGCTTATACCGGGACAGGCAAACCCTACGAGCAGTACTTC
TRBV4-3,TRBJ2-2,NA,CASSQESLGELFF,TGCGCCAGCAGCCAAGAGTCTCTCGGGGAGCTGTTTTTT
TRBV6-1,TRBJ1-5,TRBD1,CASSATQGAQNQPQHF,TGTGCCAGCAGTGCAACTCAGGGGGCGCAGAATCAGCCCCAGCATTTT
TRBV6-5,TRBJ1-6,NA,CASSPVTGYTLHF,TGTGCCAGCAGCCCCGTCACAGGGTACACCCTCCACTTT
TRBV15,TRBJ1-4,NA,CATSSPGTGSEKLFF,TGTGCCACCAGCAGCCCCGGGACTGGCTCTGAAAAACTGTTTTTT